This T cell receptor (beta chain) was obtained from a study of OX40 agonist ivuxolimab in advanced cancers. Study results and caveats: Both CD4+ and CD8+ T cell populations in blood had undergone clonal expansion by week 6 at 0.1 to 3.0 mg/kg.

As concerns this clone: Its antigen is unidentified.

Repertoires were generated with immunoSEQ multiplex PCR, while TCRdb's copy carries only in-frame clones and drops some. The sample holds 80,000 to 90,000 clones, approximately 79% seen once. This TCR derives from an adult with an advanced solid tumor such as melanoma, head and neck, liver or kidney cancer. Material: CD4+ or CD8+ T cells sorted from blood, obtained in a trial of the OX40 agonist ivuxolimab.

CDR3: CASSIVGDSVDTQYF. CDR3 nucleotide sequence: TGTGCCAGTAGTATCGTTGGGGACAGCGTCGATACGCAGTATTTT. The J gene is TRBJ2-3, the V gene TRBV19, with TRBD1 matching 7 bases. With 3 bases clipped from V and 6 bases from J, the junction kept 9 bases outside the gene matches. The germline V gene encodes CDR1 LNHDA and CDR2 SQIVND (reference sequence). The CDR3 covers 15 residues.